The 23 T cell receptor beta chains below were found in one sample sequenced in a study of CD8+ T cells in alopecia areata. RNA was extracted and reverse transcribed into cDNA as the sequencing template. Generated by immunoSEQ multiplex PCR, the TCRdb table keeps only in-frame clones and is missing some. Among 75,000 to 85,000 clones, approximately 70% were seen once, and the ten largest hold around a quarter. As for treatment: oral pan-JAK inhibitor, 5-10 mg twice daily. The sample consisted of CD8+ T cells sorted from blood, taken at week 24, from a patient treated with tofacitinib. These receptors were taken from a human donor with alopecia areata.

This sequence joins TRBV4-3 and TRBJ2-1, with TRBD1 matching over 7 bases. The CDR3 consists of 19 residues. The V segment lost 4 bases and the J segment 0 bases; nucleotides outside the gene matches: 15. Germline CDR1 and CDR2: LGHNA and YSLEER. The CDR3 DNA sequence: TGCGCCAGCAGCCCAGACCGGGACAGAAGCCAGGGCTCCTACAATGAGCAGTTCTTC. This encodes CASSPDRDRSQGSYNEQFF.

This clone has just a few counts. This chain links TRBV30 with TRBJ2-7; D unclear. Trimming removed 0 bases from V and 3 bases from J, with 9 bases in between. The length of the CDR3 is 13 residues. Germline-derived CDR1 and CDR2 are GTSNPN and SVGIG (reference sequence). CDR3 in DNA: TGTGCCTGGAGTGTATTTCGTGGCTACGAGCAGTACTTC. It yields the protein CAWSVFRGYEQYF.

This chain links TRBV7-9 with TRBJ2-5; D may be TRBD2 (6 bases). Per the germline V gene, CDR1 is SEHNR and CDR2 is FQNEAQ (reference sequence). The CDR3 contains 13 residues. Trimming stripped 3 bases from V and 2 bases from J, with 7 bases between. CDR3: CASSLGLQETQYF. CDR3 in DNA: TGTGCCAGCAGCTTGGGACTGCAAGAGACCCAGTACTTC.

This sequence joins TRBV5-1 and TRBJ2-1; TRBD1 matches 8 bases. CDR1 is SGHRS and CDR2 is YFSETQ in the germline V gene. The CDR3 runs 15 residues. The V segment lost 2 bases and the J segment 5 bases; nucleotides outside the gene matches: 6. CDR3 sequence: CASSFSGTGNNEQFF. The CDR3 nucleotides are TGCGCCAGCAGCTTCTCCGGGACAGGAAACAATGAGCAGTTCTTC. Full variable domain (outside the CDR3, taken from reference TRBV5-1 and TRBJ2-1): KAGVTQTPRYLIKTRGQQVTLSCSPISGHRSVSWYQQTPGQGLQFLFEYFSETQRNKGNFPGRFSGRQFSNSRSEMNVSTLELGDSALYLCASSFSGTGNNEQFFGPGTRLTVL.

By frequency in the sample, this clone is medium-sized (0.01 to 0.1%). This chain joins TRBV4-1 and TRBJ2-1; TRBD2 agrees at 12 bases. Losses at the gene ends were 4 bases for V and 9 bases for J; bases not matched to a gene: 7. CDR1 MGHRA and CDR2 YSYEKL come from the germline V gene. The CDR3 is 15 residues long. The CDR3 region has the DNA TGCGCCAGCAGCCTTTCTAGCGGGGGGGCGCCTGAGCAGTTCTTC. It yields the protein CASSLSSGGAPEQFF.

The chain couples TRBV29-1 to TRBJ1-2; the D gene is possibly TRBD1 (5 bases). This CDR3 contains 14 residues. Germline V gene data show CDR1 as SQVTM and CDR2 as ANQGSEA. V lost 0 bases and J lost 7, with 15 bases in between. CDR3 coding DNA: TGCAGCGTTGAAGATTGGTTGGGGGACGGTGGCTACACCTTC. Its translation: CSVEDWLGDGGYTF.

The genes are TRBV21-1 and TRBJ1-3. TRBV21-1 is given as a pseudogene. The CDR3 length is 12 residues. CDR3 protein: CASSKVGNTIYF. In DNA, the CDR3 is TGTGCCAGCAGCAAAGTCGGAAACACCATATATTTT.

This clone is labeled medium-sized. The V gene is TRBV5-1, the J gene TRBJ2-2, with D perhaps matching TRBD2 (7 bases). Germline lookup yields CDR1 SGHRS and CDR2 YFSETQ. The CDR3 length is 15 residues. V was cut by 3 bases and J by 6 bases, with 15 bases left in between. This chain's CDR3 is CASSSGAGEAGELFF. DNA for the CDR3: TGCGCCAGCAGCTCGGGGGCGGGAGAGGCCGGGGAGCTGTTTTTT.

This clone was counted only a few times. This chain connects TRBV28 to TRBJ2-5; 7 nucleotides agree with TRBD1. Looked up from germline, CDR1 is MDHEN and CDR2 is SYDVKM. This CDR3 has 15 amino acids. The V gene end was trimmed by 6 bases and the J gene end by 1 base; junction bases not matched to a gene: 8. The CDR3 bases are TGTGCCAGCAGCTTGGGACAGAGAGGCCAAGAGACCCAGTACTTC. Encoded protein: CASSLGQRGQETQYF.

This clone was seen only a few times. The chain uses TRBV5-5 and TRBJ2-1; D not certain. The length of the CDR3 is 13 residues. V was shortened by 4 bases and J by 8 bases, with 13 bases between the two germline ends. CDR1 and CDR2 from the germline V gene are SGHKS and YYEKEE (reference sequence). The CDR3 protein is CASSLEKGDEQFF. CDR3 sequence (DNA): TGTGCCAGCAGCCTGGAGAAAGGCGATGAGCAGTTCTTC.

The CDR3 region is CASSSSHEQYF. The CDR3 DNA sequence: TGTGCCAGCAGCTCATCTCACGAGCAGTACTTC. The gene calls are TRBV13 and TRBJ2-7, with D unresolved. The CDR3 is 11 residues long. Germline V gene sequence: CDR1 PRHDT, CDR2 FYEKMQ (reference sequence). The V end was cut by 4 bases, the J end by 5 bases, with 6 bases between.

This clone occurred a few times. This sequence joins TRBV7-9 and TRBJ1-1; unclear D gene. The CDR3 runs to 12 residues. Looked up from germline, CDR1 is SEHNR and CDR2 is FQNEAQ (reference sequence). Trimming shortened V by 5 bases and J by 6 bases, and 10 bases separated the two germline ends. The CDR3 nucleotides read TGTGCCAGCAGCCCTCCGGGAGCTGAAGCTTTCTTT. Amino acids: CASSPPGAEAFF.

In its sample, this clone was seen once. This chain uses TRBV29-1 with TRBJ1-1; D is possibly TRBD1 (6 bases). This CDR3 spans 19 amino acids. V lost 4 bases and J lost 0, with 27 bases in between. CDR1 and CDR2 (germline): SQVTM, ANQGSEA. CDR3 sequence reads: CSVVQLNDDRPFMNTEAFF. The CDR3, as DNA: TGCAGCGTTGTTCAGCTAAACGACGACAGGCCTTTCATGAACACTGAAGCTTTCTTT.

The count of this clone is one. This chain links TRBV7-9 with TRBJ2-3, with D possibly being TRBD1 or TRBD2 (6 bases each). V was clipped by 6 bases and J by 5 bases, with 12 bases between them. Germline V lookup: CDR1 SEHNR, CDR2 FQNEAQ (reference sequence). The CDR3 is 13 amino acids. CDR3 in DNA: TGTGCCAGCAGGAGGGGGGTTAGAGATACGCAGTATTTT. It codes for CASRRGVRDTQYF.

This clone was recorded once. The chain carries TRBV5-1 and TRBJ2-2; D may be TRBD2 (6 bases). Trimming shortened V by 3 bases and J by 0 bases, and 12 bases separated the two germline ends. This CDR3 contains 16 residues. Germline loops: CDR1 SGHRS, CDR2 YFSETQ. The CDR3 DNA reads TGCGCCAGCAGCTCAGGTAGCGGAGCGAACACCGGGGAGCTGTTTTTT. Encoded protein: CASSSGSGANTGELFF. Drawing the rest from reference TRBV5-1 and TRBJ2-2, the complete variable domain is KAGVTQTPRYLIKTRGQQVTLSCSPISGHRSVSWYQQTPGQGLQFLFEYFSETQRNKGNFPGRFSGRQFSNSRSEMNVSTLELGDSALYLCASSSGSGANTGELFFGEGSRLTVL.

In nucleotides, the CDR3 is TGTGCCAGCAGCGTAGGGACCCATGAGCAGTTCTTC. Its translation is CASSVGTHEQFF. The J gene is TRBJ2-1, the V gene TRBV9, with unresolved D. CDR1 and CDR2 (germline): SGDLS, YYNGEE. The CDR3 consists of 12 residues. The V end lost 0 bases, the J end lost 8 bases, and 6 bases lay between the germline ends.

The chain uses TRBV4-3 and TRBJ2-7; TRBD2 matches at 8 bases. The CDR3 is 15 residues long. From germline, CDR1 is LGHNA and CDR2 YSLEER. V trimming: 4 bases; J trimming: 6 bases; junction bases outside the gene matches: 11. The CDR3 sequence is CASSRGLGDRSEQYF. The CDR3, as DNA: TGCGCCAGCAGCCGGGGACTAGGCGATCGTAGCGAGCAGTACTTC.

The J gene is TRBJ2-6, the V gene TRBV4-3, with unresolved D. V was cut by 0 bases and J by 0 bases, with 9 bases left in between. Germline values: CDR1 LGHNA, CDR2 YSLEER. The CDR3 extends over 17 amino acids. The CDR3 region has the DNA TGCGCCAGCAGCCAAGATCCAGGCAACTCTGGGGCCAACGTCCTGACTTTC. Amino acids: CASSQDPGNSGANVLTF.

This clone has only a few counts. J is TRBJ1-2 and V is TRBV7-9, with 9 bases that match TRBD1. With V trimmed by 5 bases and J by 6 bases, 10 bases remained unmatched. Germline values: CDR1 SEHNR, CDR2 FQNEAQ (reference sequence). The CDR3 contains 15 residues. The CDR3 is CASSRPGQGFHGYTF. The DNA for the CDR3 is TGTGCCAGCAGCAGACCGGGACAGGGATTCCATGGCTACACCTTC.

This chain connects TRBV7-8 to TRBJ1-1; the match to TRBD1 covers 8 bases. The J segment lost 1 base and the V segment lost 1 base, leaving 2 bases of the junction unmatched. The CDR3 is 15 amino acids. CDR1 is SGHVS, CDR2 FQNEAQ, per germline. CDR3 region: CASSLVTGANTEAFF. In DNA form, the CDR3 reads TGTGCCAGCAGCTTAGTGACAGGGGCGAACACTGAAGCTTTCTTT.

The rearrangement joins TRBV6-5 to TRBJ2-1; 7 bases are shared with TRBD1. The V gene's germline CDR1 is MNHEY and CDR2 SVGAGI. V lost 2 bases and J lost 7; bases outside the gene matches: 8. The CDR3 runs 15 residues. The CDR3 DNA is TGTGCCAGCAGTTACGGGGCAGGGGGTAGGAATGAGCAGTTCTTC. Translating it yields CASSYGAGGRNEQFF.

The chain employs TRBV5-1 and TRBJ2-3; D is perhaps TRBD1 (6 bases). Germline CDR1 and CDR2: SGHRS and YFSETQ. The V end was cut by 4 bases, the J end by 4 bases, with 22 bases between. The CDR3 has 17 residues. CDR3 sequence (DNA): TGCGCCAGCAGCCCATATTACCGGGACACCGGCCCAGATACGCAGTATTTT. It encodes CASSPYYRDTGPDTQYF.

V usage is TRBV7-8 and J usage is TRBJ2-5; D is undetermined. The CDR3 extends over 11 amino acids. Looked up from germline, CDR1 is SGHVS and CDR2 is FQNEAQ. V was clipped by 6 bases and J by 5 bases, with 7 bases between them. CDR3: CASREGETQYF. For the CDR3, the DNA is TGTGCCAGCAGGGAAGGGGAGACCCAGTACTTC.